Listed here are 5 T cell receptor beta chains from one sample, sequenced in a study of cytotoxic CD8 clonotypes in ibrutinib-treated CLL. TCRdb keeps only in-frame clones here, not all; method: immunoSEQ multiplex PCR. The profile shows about 310,000 clones, about 77% of them singletons. The specimen comprised PBMCs, sampled before ibrutinib treatment. The receptors come from a human donor with chronic lymphocytic leukemia.

The CDR3 DNA reads TGTGCCAGCAGTTTAGCCTACAGGGGACCTAATGAAAAACTGTTTTTT. Protein: CASSLAYRGPNEKLFF. V and J are TRBV27 and TRBJ1-4, with TRBD1 matching 7 bases. This CDR3 contains 16 residues. The germline CDR1 and CDR2 sequences are MNHEY and SMNVEV (reference sequence). Unmatched junction bases numbered 6, after V lost 2 bases and J lost 3 bases.

This chain joins TRBV6-5 and TRBJ1-3; 11 nucleotides match TRBD1. The length of the CDR3 is 15 residues. J was trimmed by 9 bases and V by 5 bases; bases with no gene match: 9. Germline-derived CDR1 and CDR2 are MNHEY and SVGAGI. The chain's CDR3 is CASSPGQGGRGTIYF. The CDR3 nucleotides read TGTGCCAGCAGTCCGGGACAGGGGGGACGGGGCACCATATATTTT.

The genes are TRBV4-3 and TRBJ2-5; no firm D call. CDR3 length: 15 amino acids. Germline CDR1 is LGHNA and CDR2 is YSLEER. Trimming took 0 bases from V and 2 from J, leaving 10 bases between them. CDR3 sequence (DNA): TGCGCCAGCAGCCAAGATCTCAGAGAACAAGAGACCCAGTACTTC. Its translation: CASSQDLREQETQYF.

Details on this clone: The junction and the germline gene differ at one end; a read error may be behind it. The CDR3 DNA follows: TGCAGCGATGAAGGGGGGCTAGGCTATGGCTACACCTTC. Amino acids: CSDEGGLGYGYTF. The chain employs TRBV29-1 and TRBJ1-2; D might be TRBD1 (6 bases). This CDR3 comprises 13 residues. Germline V lookup: CDR1 SQVTM, CDR2 ANQGSEA.

The J gene is TRBJ2-7, the V gene TRBV6-6; no clear D. From germline, CDR1 is MNHNY and CDR2 SVGAGI (reference sequence). CDR3 length: 13 amino acids. V was cut by 2 bases and J by 2 bases, with 7 bases left in between. The CDR3 DNA sequence: TGTGCCAGCAGTTACATTGGGCCCTACGAGCAGTACTTC. As protein: CASSYIGPYEQYF.